Listed below are T cell receptor beta chains from one sample, sequenced in a study of shared clonotypes between healthy human individuals. The assay was immunoSEQ multiplex PCR, and TCRdb's table has in-frame clones only and misses some. This sample yields about 1.1 million clones, of which approximately 80% are seen a single time; approximately 0.5% belongs to the top ten. The source material was memory CD4+ T cells from PBMCs. All receptors come from a man younger than 30 in good health. Some clones in this sample may be carry-over from other donors' samples. Each CDR3 is given with its conserved first and last residue. A D gene is named only where the DNA matches it firmly. Only some rows state a clone size, as once, few, many or a class for expanded clones.

J,V,size,D,CDR3,DNA
TRBJ1-1,TRBV4-2,.,.,CASSRRAGEDTEAFF,TGTGCCAGCAGCCGACGCGCGGGGGAGGATACTGAAGCTTTCTTT
TRBJ2-3,TRBV6-5,.,.,CASSYLRSGQTDTQYF,TGTGCCAGCAGTTACCTGAGGAGCGGGCAAACAGATACGCAGTATTTT
TRBJ1-4,TRBV2,.,TRBD1,CASSRDRAATNEKLFF,TGTGCCAGCAGCCGGGACAGGGCGGCAACTAATGAAAAACTGTTTTTT
TRBJ2-7,TRBV2,.,TRBD1,CASVQGAREQYF,TGTGCCAGCGTACAGGGGGCACGCGAGCAGTACTTC
TRBJ2-5,TRBV7-6,.,TRBD1,CASSFGQGQETQYF,TGTGCCAGCAGTTTCGGACAGGGTCAAGAGACCCAGTACTTC
TRBJ2-3,TRBV7-2,.,.,CASSSRSSGPNTQYF,TGTGCCAGCAGCTCAAGGTCCAGCGGACCAAATACGCAGTATTTT
TRBJ2-1,TRBV28,.,.,CASRSSTGSSYNEQFF,TGTGCCAGCAGGTCAAGCACAGGGAGCTCCTACAATGAGCAGTTCTTC
TRBJ2-3,TRBV9,.,.,CASSPALLTDTQYF,TGTGCCAGCAGCCCCGCCCTCCTAACAGATACGCAGTATTTT
TRBJ2-1,TRBV29-1,.,.,CSVGSSEQFF,TGCAGCGTTGGATCCAGCGAGCAGTTCTTC
TRBJ1-1,TRBV28,.,.,CASSLKGELGTEAFF,TGTGCCAGCAGTTTAAAGGGTGAGCTGGGCACTGAAGCTTTCTTT
TRBJ2-5,TRBV7-9,.,.,CASSLGVGPGQETQYF,TGTGCCAGCAGCTTAGGGGTCGGTCCTGGCCAAGAGACCCAGTACTTC
TRBJ2-5,TRBV5-4,few,TRBD2,CASSLGEGGETQYF,TGTGCCAGCAGCTTGGGTGAGGGAGGGGAGACCCAGTACTTC
TRBJ2-7,TRBV6-5,.,.,CASSYGSGAYEQYF,TGTGCCAGCAGTTACGGATCCGGGGCCTACGAGCAGTACTTC
TRBJ2-5,TRBV10-3,.,.,CAISGGGKETQYF,TGTGCCATCAGTGGAGGAGGAAAAGAGACCCAGTACTTC
TRBJ2-2,TRBV15,.,TRBD2,CATSRGLAGGPGTGELFF,TGTGCCACCAGCCGCGGACTAGCGGGAGGGCCAGGCACCGGGGAGCTGTTTTTT
TRBJ1-1,TRBV30,.,.,CAWTGPRNTEAFF,TGTGCCTGGACGGGGCCTCGGAACACTGAAGCTTTCTTT
TRBJ2-1,TRBV4-1,few,TRBD1,CASSQATGTGRHNEQFF,TGCGCCAGCAGCCAAGCAACGGGGACAGGGAGGCACAATGAGCAGTTCTTC
TRBJ1-4,TRBV28,.,.,CASMGNEKLFF,TGTGCCAGCATGGGTAATGAAAAACTGTTTTTT
TRBJ1-3,TRBV15,.,.,CATSREARPEGGNTIYF,TGTGCCACCAGCAGAGAGGCGCGGCCGGAGGGAGGAAACACCATATATTTT
TRBJ2-7,TRBV19,.,.,CASTDDRASYEQYF,TGTGCCAGTACCGATGACAGAGCCTCCTACGAGCAGTACTTC
TRBJ1-3,TRBV6-6,.,.,CASSSFRVSGNTIYF,TGTGCCAGCAGTTCGTTCCGAGTCTCTGGAAACACCATATATTTT
TRBJ2-7,TRBV19,.,TRBD2,CASSPRETRHEQYF,TGTGCCAGTAGTCCGCGGGAGACCAGGCACGAGCAGTACTTC
TRBJ2-7,TRBV7-2,.,TRBD2,CASSLGLREGGIAYEQYF,TGTGCCAGCAGCTTAGGTCTGCGGGAGGGTGGGATAGCCTACGAGCAGTACTTC
TRBJ2-7,TRBV7-9,.,.,CASSPRGASYEQYF,TGTGCCAGCAGCCCCCGTGGGGCTAGCTACGAGCAGTACTTC
TRBJ1-1,TRBV30,once,.,CAWSVVRGSTEAFF,TGTGCCTGGAGTGTAGTTCGGGGTAGCACTGAAGCTTTCTTT
TRBJ2-1,TRBV5-1,.,.,CASSLGRGPGHNEQFF,TGCGCCAGCAGCTTGGGTCGGGGGCCAGGGCACAATGAGCAGTTCTTC
TRBJ2-7,TRBV2,.,.,CASSDLAGLSYEQYF,TGTGCCAGCAGTGATCTGGCAGGTCTCTCCTACGAGCAGTACTTC
TRBJ2-3,TRBV7-9,.,TRBD2,CASSLFRGGGITDTQYF,TGTGCCAGCAGCTTATTTCGCGGGGGAGGGATCACAGATACGCAGTATTTT
TRBJ1-1,TRBV6-1,.,.,CASSEAGTRKEAFF,TGTGCCAGCAGTGAAGCGGGTACCCGAAAGGAAGCTTTCTTT
TRBJ2-5,TRBV5-1,.,TRBD1,CASSLGQGLGQTQYF,TGCGCCAGCAGCTTGGGACAGGGGTTAGGTCAGACCCAGTACTTC
TRBJ1-3,TRBV5-1,.,TRBD1,CASSPQTGGGNTIYF,TGCGCCAGCAGCCCGCAGACAGGGGGTGGAAACACCATATATTTT
TRBJ1-5,TRBV5-1,.,.,CASSFRQPNNQPQHF,TGCGCCAGCAGCTTCCGACAGCCTAACAATCAGCCCCAGCATTTT
TRBJ1-4,TRBV28,.,.,CASSSPDGDEKLFF,TGTGCCAGCAGTTCCCCGGACGGGGATGAAAAACTGTTTTTT
TRBJ2-5,TRBV11-2,.,TRBD2,CASSLRAGVRGETQYF,TGTGCCAGCAGCTTACGAGCGGGAGTGAGGGGGGAGACCCAGTACTTC
TRBJ2-5,TRBV28,.,.,CASSLLQGRQETQYF,TGTGCCAGCAGTTTATTGCAGGGGCGCCAAGAGACCCAGTACTTC
TRBJ2-7,TRBV6-6,.,.,CASSYGALGEQYF,TGTGCCAGCAGTTATGGAGCTTTAGGCGAGCAGTACTTC
TRBJ1-1,TRBV15,.,.,CATSRAGNTEAFF,TGTGCCACCAGCAGAGCTGGGAACACTGAAGCTTTCTTT
TRBJ1-1,TRBV6-1,.,TRBD1,CASSEQPGGARTEAFF,TGTGCCAGCAGTGAACAGCCAGGGGGCGCGCGCACTGAAGCTTTCTTT
TRBJ2-2,TRBV5-6,once,.,CASSSLRNTGELFF,TGTGCCAGCAGCTCTTTGAGAAACACCGGGGAGCTGTTTTTT
TRBJ2-4,TRBV19,once,.,CASSRGRGVNIQYF,TGTGCCAGTAGCCGTGGGCGCGGGGTAAACATTCAGTACTTC
TRBJ2-5,TRBV10-1,many,.,CASSEVSSVVQETQYF,TGCGCCAGCAGTGAGGTGTCTAGCGTGGTGCAAGAGACCCAGTACTTC
TRBJ2-7,TRBV29-1,.,.,CSVDRDYEQYF,TGCAGCGTTGACAGGGACTACGAGCAGTACTTC
TRBJ2-7,TRBV5-1,.,TRBD2,CASSLVLAGGPDEQYF,TGCGCCAGCAGCTTGGTCTTGGCGGGAGGGCCAGACGAGCAGTACTTC
TRBJ2-5,TRBV5-6,.,.,CASSQNAGQETQYF,TGTGCCAGCAGCCAAAATGCGGGCCAAGAGACCCAGTACTTC
TRBJ2-5,TRBV7-7,few,.,CASSWPANQETQYF,TGTGCCAGCAGCTGGCCGGCGAACCAAGAGACCCAGTACTTC
TRBJ1-2,TRBV28,.,TRBD1,CASSFASLLGDRSNYGYTF,TGTGCCAGCAGTTTTGCATCCCTTTTGGGGGACAGAAGTAACTATGGCTACACCTTC
TRBJ2-6,TRBV28,.,.,CASSFMDAGANVLTF,TGTGCCAGCAGTTTTATGGATGCCGGGGCCAACGTCCTGACTTTC
TRBJ2-3,TRBV5-4,.,TRBD1,CASSSPTGSEDTQYF,TGTGCCAGCAGCTCCCCGACAGGGAGCGAGGATACGCAGTATTTT
TRBJ1-2,TRBV4-3,many,TRBD1,CASSQESDRDIHGYTF,TGCGCCAGCAGCCAAGAATCCGACAGGGATATCCATGGCTACACCTTC
TRBJ1-2,TRBV30,.,TRBD1,CACQKQGSGYTF,TGTGCCTGCCAAAAACAGGGGAGTGGCTACACCTTC
TRBJ1-4,TRBV5-4,many,.,CASSPGAGATNEKLFF,TGTGCCAGCAGCCCAGGGGCGGGGGCAACTAATGAAAAACTGTTTTTT
TRBJ1-1,TRBV27,.,TRBD1,CASRPGQGF,TGTGCCAGCAGGCCGGGACAGGGCTTT
TRBJ2-1,TRBV6-1,.,.,CASSGPRLVTSYNEQFF,TGTGCCAGCAGTGGGCCCCGACTCGTCACGTCCTACAATGAGCAGTTCTTC
TRBJ2-2,TRBV2,.,.,CASSWDAANTGELFF,TGTGCCAGCAGCTGGGACGCCGCGAACACCGGGGAGCTGTTTTTT
TRBJ2-2,TRBV10-3,.,.,CAISEAGSNTGELFF,TGTGCCATCAGTGAGGCGGGCTCGAACACCGGGGAGCTGTTTTTT
TRBJ2-7,TRBV7-9,.,.,CASSFGSHFNYEQYF,TGTGCCAGCAGCTTTGGCTCCCATTTCAATTACGAGCAGTACTTC
TRBJ1-1,TRBV4-1,few,.,CASSPPRNTEAFF,TGCGCCAGCTCCCCCCCCCGCAACACTGAAGCTTTCTTT